The 21 T cell receptor beta chains below were found in one sample sequenced in a study of T cell responses to AZD1222 COVID-19 vaccine. Only in-frame clones appear in the TCRdb table, and some are missing; sequencing was by immunoSEQ multiplex PCR. The sample records approximately 130,000 clones, about 89% being singletons. The sequences come from peripheral blood, collected on day 0 of AZD1222 vaccination. These receptors were obtained from an adult in good health.

About this clone itself: The germline gene is not matched at one end of the junction; a read error may be the cause. V usage is TRBV6-1 and J usage is TRBJ1-1; no firm D call. Germline assignment: CDR1 MNHNS and CDR2 SASEGT. This CDR3 is built from 11 residues. The CDR3 spells CASGENTEAFF. In nucleotides, the CDR3 is TGTGCCAGCGGTGAGAACACTGAAGCTTTCTTT.

The chain links TRBV5-4 to TRBJ2-3; tentative D call: TRBD2 (6 bases). Germline V gene data show CDR1 as SGHNT and CDR2 as YYREEE (reference sequence). The CDR3 totals 18 residues. The V end was cut by 7 bases, the J end by 2 bases, with 26 bases between. CDR3 in amino acids: CASALRFSLTGATDTQYF. The DNA for the CDR3 is TGTGCCAGCGCCTTGAGGTTCTCCCTCACGGGAGCCACAGATACGCAGTATTTT.

The chain uses TRBV2 and TRBJ1-2; tentatively, D is TRBD1 (5 bases). CDR3 length: 12 residues. Germline values: CDR1 SNHLY, CDR2 FYNNEI. V was trimmed by 10 bases and J by 8 bases, leaving 17 bases between them. CDR3 bases: TGTGCCAATACCAACGATACAGGCGGCTACACCTTC. Protein product: CANTNDTGGYTF.

V gene TRBV5-1 combines with J gene TRBJ1-1, with D maybe TRBD1 (5 bases). The CDR3 is made up of 13 amino acids. The germline V and J ends were trimmed by 4 bases and 5 bases, with 12 bases remaining between them. Per germline, CDR1 SGHRS and CDR2 YFSETQ. The CDR3 sequence is CASSGTLSTEAFF. The CDR3 DNA follows: TGCGCCAGCAGCGGGACCCTGAGTACTGAAGCTTTCTTT.

The chain uses TRBV3-1 (or the pseudogene TRBV3-2) and TRBJ2-5, with 12 bases lining up with TRBD2. Germline V gives CDR1 LGHDT, CDR2 YNNKEL (reference sequence). The CDR3 is made up of 13 amino acids. V trimming: 6 bases; J trimming: 13 bases; junction bases outside the gene matches: 9. The CDR3 region has the DNA TGTGCCAGCAGACCACTAGCGGGAGGCACCGGGTACTTC. It yields the protein CASRPLAGGTGYF.

The rearrangement uses TRBV2 and TRBJ1-5; D call uncertain. Germline V gene data show CDR1 as SNHLY and CDR2 as FYNNEI. Trimming cost V 5 bases and J 1 base, with 21 bases left between them. The CDR3 contains 18 residues. The CDR3 coding sequence is TGTGCCAGCAGTTACCGCACCAGCCCGAGTGGGAGCAATCAGCCCCAGCATTTT. Amino acids: CASSYRTSPSGSNQPQHF.

The chain joins TRBV19 to TRBJ2-7, with 7 bases that match TRBD1. After removal of 6 bases from V and 3 bases from J, the junction contained 8 bases not matched to a gene. CDR1 is LNHDA and CDR2 is SQIVND in the germline V gene (reference sequence). The CDR3 runs to 14 residues. The DNA of the CDR3 is TGTGCCAGTAGCCAATTACAGGGGAACTACGAGCAGTACTTC. Residues: CASSQLQGNYEQYF.

This chain joins TRBV18 and TRBJ1-1, with a weak D call TRBD1 (5 bases). This CDR3 has 15 amino acids. Trimming left V 3 bases short and J 1 base short, with 12 bases between. Germline assignment: CDR1 KGHSH and CDR2 LQKENI. The CDR3 bases are TGTGCCAGCTCACCGGCGGGGGTACCGAACACTGAAGCTTTCTTT. Its protein is CASSPAGVPNTEAFF.

The V call is TRBV6-2 or TRBV6-3, the J call TRBJ1-1; 9 nucleotides line up with TRBD1. In germline, CDR1 is MNHEY, CDR2 SVGEGT. The CDR3 has 16 residues. With V trimmed by 2 bases and J by 1 base, 5 bases remained unmatched. Written as DNA, the CDR3 is TGTGCCAGCAGTTACCCCCCGGGACAGGGGAACACTGAAGCTTTCTTT. Protein: CASSYPPGQGNTEAFF.

The rearrangement links TRBV5-1 to TRBJ2-1, with 10 nucleotides matching TRBD1. After removal of 3 bases from V and 2 bases from J, the junction contained 2 bases not matched to a gene. Germline CDR1 SGHRS, CDR2 YFSETQ. The CDR3 runs 15 residues. The CDR3, as DNA: TGCGCCAGCAGCTGGGGACAGGGGACCTACAATGAGCAGTTCTTC. This sequence encodes CASSWGQGTYNEQFF. The full variable domain, with the rest looked up from reference TRBV5-1 and TRBJ2-1, is KAGVTQTPRYLIKTRGQQVTLSCSPISGHRSVSWYQQTPGQGLQFLFEYFSETQRNKGNFPGRFSGRQFSNSRSEMNVSTLELGDSALYLCASSWGQGTYNEQFFGPGTRLTVL.

The chain uses TRBV6-1 and TRBJ2-1; the match to TRBD2 covers 9 bases. With V trimmed by 0 bases and J by 8 bases, 14 bases remained unmatched. CDR3 size: 18 residues. CDR1 and CDR2 from the germline V gene are MNHNS and SASEGT. The CDR3 DNA reads as TGTGCCAGCAGTGAAGCTATTAGACTAGCGGCATTCAGACATGAGCAGTTCTTC. It yields the protein CASSEAIRLAAFRHEQFF.

This rearrangement joins TRBV5-1 to TRBJ1-1; unclear D gene. V was shortened by 4 bases and J by 0 bases, with 10 bases between the two germline ends. The CDR3 is 14 residues long. Germline V CDR1 and CDR2: SGHRS, YFSETQ. CDR3 nucleotide sequence: TGCGCCAGCAGCGCACAGCCACTGAACACTGAAGCTTTCTTT. Translated, it gives CASSAQPLNTEAFF.

The V and J genes are TRBV20-1 and TRBJ2-5, with D possibly matching TRBD2 (5 bases). The V and J ends lost 3 bases and 3 bases respectively, with 11 bases between them. The CDR3 has 13 residues. CDR1 and CDR2 from the germline V gene are DFQATT and SNEGSKA (reference sequence). CDR3 in amino acids: CSASPRAKETQYF. The DNA for the CDR3 is TGCAGTGCTAGTCCGCGGGCGAAAGAGACCCAGTACTTC.

This rearrangement joins TRBV5-8 to TRBJ1-6, with TRBD1 identical over 7 bases. The CDR3 totals 17 residues. The germline V gene has CDR1 SGHTS and CDR2 YDEGEE. V shed 4 bases, J shed 2 bases, and the junction held 9 bases outside the gene matches. CDR3 region: CASSERGGIAYNSPLHF. CDR3 bases: TGTGCCAGCAGCGAGAGAGGGGGCATCGCCTATAATTCACCCCTCCACTTT.

The chain joins TRBV15 to TRBJ2-5, with a weak D call TRBD1 (6 bases). The V and J ends lost 2 bases and 5 bases respectively, with 12 bases between them. Germline V gene lookup returns CDR1 LNHNV and CDR2 YYDKDF (reference sequence). The CDR3 length is 14 residues. CDR3 amino acids: CATSRIVQGETQYF. DNA for the CDR3: TGTGCCACCAGCAGAATCGTGCAGGGGGAGACCCAGTACTTC.

This clone was seen a handful of times. This chain joins TRBV10-3 and TRBJ1-4; possible D gene TRBD1, 6 bases. V was shortened by 6 bases and J by 7 bases, with 9 bases between the two germline ends. The CDR3 extends over 12 amino acids. CDR1 ENHRY and CDR2 SYGVKD come from the germline V gene. The DNA for the CDR3 is TGTGCCATCAGGGGGGGCGGTGAAAAACTGTTTTTT. Protein sequence: CAIRGGGEKLFF.

The chain recombines TRBV15 with TRBJ1-2; D call uncertain. There are 16 residues in the CDR3. Looked up from germline, CDR1 is LNHNV and CDR2 is YYDKDF (reference sequence). V was pared by 1 base and J by 2 bases, with 14 bases between. The CDR3 reads CATSRALGPGNYGYTF. The DNA for the CDR3 is TGTGCCACCAGCAGAGCATTGGGCCCCGGGAACTATGGCTACACCTTC. The variable domain in full, with the rest retrieved from reference TRBV15 and TRBJ1-2, is DAMVIQNPRYQVTQFGKPVTLSCSQTLNHNVMYWYQQKSSQAPKLLFHYYDKDFNNEADTPDNFQSRRPNTSFCFLDIRSPGLGDTAMYLCATSRALGPGNYGYTFGSGTRLTVV.

The V gene is TRBV3-1 (or the pseudogene TRBV3-2), the J gene TRBJ2-1, with D possibly TRBD2 on 5 matching bases. Germline CDR1 LGHDT, CDR2 YNNKEL (reference sequence). The CDR3 runs 15 residues. V was trimmed by 10 bases and J by 3 bases, leaving 19 bases between them. The chain's CDR3 is CATSSRGKSYNEQFF. The CDR3 DNA reads TGTGCCACCTCATCGAGAGGGAAGAGCTACAATGAGCAGTTCTTC.

This clone has only one observation. The chain combines TRBV6-1 with TRBJ1-1; no firm D call. The length of the CDR3 is 13 residues. Trimming stripped 3 bases from V and 1 base from J, with 6 bases between. Germline values: CDR1 MNHNS, CDR2 SASEGT. CDR3 in DNA: TGTGCCAGCAGTGACACAAAGAACACTGAAGCTTTCTTT. Translating gives CASSDTKNTEAFF.

The V gene is TRBV5-6, the J gene TRBJ1-6; 7 bases fit TRBD1. The CDR3 has 14 residues. The J segment lost 7 bases and the V segment lost 4 bases, leaving 5 bases of the junction unmatched. Germline loops: CDR1 SGHDT, CDR2 YYEEEE. Here the CDR3 reads CASSPGQANSPLHF. Here the CDR3 DNA reads TGTGCCAGCAGCCCCGGACAGGCCAATTCACCCCTCCACTTT.

The CDR3 region is CASNLGPSHTDTQYF. The CDR3, as DNA: TGCGCCAGCAACCTAGGTCCGTCTCACACAGATACGCAGTATTTT. The chain links TRBV5-1 to TRBJ2-3; D is uncertain. Germline CDR1 reads SGHRS; CDR2 reads YFSETQ. This CDR3 has 15 residues. V lost 6 bases to trimming and J lost 2 bases, with 16 bases between them. The entire variable domain, with the rest obtained from reference TRBV5-1 and TRBJ2-3, is as follows: KAGVTQTPRYLIKTRGQQVTLSCSPISGHRSVSWYQQTPGQGLQFLFEYFSETQRNKGNFPGRFSGRQFSNSRSEMNVSTLELGDSALYLCASNLGPSHTDTQYFGPGTRLTVL.